This section outlines one TCR beta chain sequence together with its context. Authors' data handling: Reference gene primer amplification yielded estimated nucleated cell counts. Profiled with immunoSEQ multiplex PCR; TCRdb holds only in-frame clones, not every one. The DNA gave D and trimming, while V, J and clone size come from that table. The sample shows roughly 67,000 clones, about 83% of them seen only once. Trimming stripped 3 bases from V and 5 bases from J, with 17 bases between. Per germline, CDR1 LNHDA and CDR2 SQIVND (reference sequence). This CDR3 spans 16 amino acids. The data were obtained in a study of blood T cell repertoires in COVID-19. Study-level background: From the United States, Italy and Spain came samples of acute and convalescent COVID-19. Sample material is recorded as cDNA or gDNA derived from T cells, B-cell-depleted T cells, or PBMCs.

Sequencing was performed on peripheral blood. This receptor was obtained from a human donor in a cohort sampled during active COVID-19. The genes are TRBV19 and TRBJ2-1, with D tentatively TRBD1 (6 bases). For the CDR3, the DNA is TGTGCCAGTAGTATCCCCGGGCAGGGGAAGGACAATGAGCAGTTCTTC. This codes for CASSIPGQGKDNEQFF.